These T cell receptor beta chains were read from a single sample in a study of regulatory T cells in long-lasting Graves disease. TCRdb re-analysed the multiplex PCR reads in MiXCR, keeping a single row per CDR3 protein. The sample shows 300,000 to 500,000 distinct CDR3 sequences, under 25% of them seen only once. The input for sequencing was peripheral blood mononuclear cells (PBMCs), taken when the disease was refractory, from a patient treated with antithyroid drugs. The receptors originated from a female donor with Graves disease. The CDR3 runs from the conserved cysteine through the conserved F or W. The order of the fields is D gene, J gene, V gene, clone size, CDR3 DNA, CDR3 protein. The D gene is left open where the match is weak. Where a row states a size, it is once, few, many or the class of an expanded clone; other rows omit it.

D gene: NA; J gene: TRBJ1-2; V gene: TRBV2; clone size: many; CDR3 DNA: TGTGCCAGCAGTGAAGCGCCCCGGGGCAGGGAACGAGGTTTAAGCTATGGCTACACCTTC; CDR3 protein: CASSEAPRGRERGLSYGYTF
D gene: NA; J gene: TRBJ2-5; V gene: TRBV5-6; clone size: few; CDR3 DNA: TGTGCCAGCAGCTCAACAGGGATGGAGACCCAGTACTTC; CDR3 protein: CASSSTGMETQYF
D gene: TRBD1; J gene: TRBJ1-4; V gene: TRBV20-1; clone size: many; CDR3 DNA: TGCAGTGCTAGAGACGACAGGGGTGAAAAACTGTTTTTT; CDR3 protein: CSARDDRGEKLFF
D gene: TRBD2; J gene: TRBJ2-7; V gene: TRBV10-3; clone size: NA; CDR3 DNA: TGTGCCATCAGTGAGAATGGTGAGCGGGAGGACTATTACGAGCAGTACTTC; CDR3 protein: CAISENGEREDYYEQYF
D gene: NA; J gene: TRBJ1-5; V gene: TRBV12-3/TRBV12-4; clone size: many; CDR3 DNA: TGTGCCAGCAGTTTGGGAGGGTCCAGAGGTCAGCCCCAGCATTTT; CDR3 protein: CASSLGGSRGQPQHF
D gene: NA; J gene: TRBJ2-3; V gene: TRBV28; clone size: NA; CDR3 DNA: TGTGCCAGCAGTTTCTCAGACAGTCTAGGCACAGATACGCAGTATTTT; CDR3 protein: CASSFSDSLGTDTQYF
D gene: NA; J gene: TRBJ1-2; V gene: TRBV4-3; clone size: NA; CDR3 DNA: TGCGCCAGCAGCCCGGCACCAACCCAGGGCGGCTATGGCTACACCTTC; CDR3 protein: CASSPAPTQGGYGYTF
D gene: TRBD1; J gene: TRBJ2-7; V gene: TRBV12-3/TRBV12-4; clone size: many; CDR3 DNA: TGTGCCAGCAGTTTTGGGGGACAGGGGAAATTCTACGAGCAGTACTTC; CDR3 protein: CASSFGGQGKFYEQYF
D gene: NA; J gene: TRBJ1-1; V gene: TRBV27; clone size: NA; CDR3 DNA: TGTGCCAGCAGCTCTAAAAGGCCGGGTCAGGTTTTCACTGAAGCTTTCTTT; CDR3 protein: CASSSKRPGQVFTEAFF
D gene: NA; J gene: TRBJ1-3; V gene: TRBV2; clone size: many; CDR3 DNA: TGTGCCAGCAGTGGGGATTTGGGGACTGGAAACACCATATATTTT; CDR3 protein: CASSGDLGTGNTIYF
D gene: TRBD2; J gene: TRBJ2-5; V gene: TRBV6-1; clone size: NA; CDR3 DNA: TGTGCCAGCAGGACTAGCGGGGAGACCCAGTACTTC; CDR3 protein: CASRTSGETQYF
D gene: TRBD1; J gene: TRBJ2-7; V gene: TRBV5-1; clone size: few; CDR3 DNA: TGCGCCAGCAGGAGTGGACAGGGGGGGGACTACGAGCAGTACTTC; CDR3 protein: CASRSGQGGDYEQYF
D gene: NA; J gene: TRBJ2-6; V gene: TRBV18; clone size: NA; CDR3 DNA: TGTGCCAGCTCACCACCAGTCGGCATCTCTGGGGCCAACGTCCTGACTTTC; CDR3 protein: CASSPPVGISGANVLTF
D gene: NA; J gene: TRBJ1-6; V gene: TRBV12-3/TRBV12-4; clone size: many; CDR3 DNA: TGTGCCAGCACCCGAGGGGGGAATTCACCCCTCCACTTT; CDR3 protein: CASTRGGNSPLHF
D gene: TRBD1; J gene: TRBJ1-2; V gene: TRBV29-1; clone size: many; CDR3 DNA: TGCAGCGTTATCGGGACAGGTGGTGGCTACACCTTC; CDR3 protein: CSVIGTGGGYTF
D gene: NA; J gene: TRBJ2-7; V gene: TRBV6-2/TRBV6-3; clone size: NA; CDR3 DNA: TGTGCCAGCAGTTACTCGAGTGCCTACGAGCAGTACTTC; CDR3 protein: CASSYSSAYEQYF
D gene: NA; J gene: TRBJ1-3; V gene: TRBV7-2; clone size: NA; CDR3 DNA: TGTGCCAGCAGCTTTTACCTGGTGGGTTCGGGAAACACCATATATTTT; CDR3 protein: CASSFYLVGSGNTIYF
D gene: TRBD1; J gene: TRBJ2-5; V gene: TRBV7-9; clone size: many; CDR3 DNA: TGTGCCAGCGGGGGACAGGGTTTACGGGAGACCCAGTACTTC; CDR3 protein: CASGGQGLRETQYF
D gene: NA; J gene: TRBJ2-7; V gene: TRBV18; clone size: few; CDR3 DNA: TGTGCCAGCTCACAAGGGGCGGGATCCTACGAGCAGTACTTC; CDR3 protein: CASSQGAGSYEQYF
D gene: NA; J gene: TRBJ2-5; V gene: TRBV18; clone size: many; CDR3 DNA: TGTGCCAGCTCACCCCGACAACAAGAGACCCAGTACTTC; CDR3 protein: CASSPRQQETQYF
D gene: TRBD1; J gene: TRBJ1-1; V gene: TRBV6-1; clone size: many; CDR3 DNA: TGTGCCAGCACCGACAGGGTAGAGGCCGGGGGAACTGAAGCTTTCTTT; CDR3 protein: CASTDRVEAGGTEAFF
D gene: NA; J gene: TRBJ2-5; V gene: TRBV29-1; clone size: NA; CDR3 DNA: TGCAGCGTCCACCCGGACGGGGCGGAGACCCAGTACTTC; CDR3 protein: CSVHPDGAETQYF
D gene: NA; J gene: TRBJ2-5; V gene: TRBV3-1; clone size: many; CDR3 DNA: TGTGCCAGCAGGATTGAGAACCTTCAAGAGACCCAGTACTTC; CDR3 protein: CASRIENLQETQYF
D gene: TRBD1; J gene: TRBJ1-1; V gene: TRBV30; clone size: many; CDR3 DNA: TGTGCCTGGATTACAGGGGGTTTCACTGAAGCTTTCTTT; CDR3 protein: CAWITGGFTEAFF
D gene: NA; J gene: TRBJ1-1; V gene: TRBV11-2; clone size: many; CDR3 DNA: TGTGCCAGCAGTTCCAGGGTCTCAGCTTTCTTT; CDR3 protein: CASSSRVSAFF
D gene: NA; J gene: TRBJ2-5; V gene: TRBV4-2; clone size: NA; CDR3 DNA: TGTGCCAGCAGCCAAGAGGGAGAAGAGACCCAGTACTTC; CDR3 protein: CASSQEGEETQYF
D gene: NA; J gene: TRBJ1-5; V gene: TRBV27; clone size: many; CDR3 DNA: TGTGCCGCAGGACTGGCAGACCTCAATCAGCCCCAGCATTTT; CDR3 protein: CAAGLADLNQPQHF
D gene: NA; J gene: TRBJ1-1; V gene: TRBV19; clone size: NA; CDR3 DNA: TGTGCCAGTAGTATAAGGGGCCGTGAAGCTTTCTTT; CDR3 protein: CASSIRGREAFF
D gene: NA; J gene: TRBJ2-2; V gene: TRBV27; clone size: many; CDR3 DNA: TGTGCCAGCAGTTTCGGGGGATTCTTCGGCGGGGAGCTGTTTTTT; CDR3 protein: CASSFGGFFGGELFF
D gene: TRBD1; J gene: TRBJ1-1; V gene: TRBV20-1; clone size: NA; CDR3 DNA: TGCAGATGGGGTGGGACAGCTAACGAAGCTTTCTTT; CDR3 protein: CRWGGTANEAFF
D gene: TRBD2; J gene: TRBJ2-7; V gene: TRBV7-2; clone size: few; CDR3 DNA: TGTGCCAGCAGCCCCTGGTCTCCAGTCGGGGGGAACCCCTACGAGCAGTACTTC; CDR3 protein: CASSPWSPVGGNPYEQYF
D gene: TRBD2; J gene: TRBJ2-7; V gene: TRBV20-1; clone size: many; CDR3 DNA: TGCAGTGCTAGAGATATGACTAGCGGGAGTTACGAGCAGTACTTC; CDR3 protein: CSARDMTSGSYEQYF
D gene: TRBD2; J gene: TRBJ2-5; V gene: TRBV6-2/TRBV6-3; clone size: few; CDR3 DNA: TGTGCCAGCAGTTACCCCATCCGGACTAGCGGTCAAGAGACCCAGTACTTC; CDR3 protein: CASSYPIRTSGQETQYF
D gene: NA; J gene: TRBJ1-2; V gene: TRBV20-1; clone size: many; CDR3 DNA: TGCAGTGCTAGAAAGCGAGGGGGGGCGAACTATGGCTACACCTTC; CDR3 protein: CSARKRGGANYGYTF
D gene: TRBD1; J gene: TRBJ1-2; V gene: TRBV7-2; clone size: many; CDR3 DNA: TGTGCCAGCAGCTTTGGGACAGGACAAAGCTACACCTTC; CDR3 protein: CASSFGTGQSYTF
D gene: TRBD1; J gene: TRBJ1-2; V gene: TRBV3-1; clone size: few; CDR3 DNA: TGTGCCAGCAGCCAAGTCGGGGACAGGGAGTATGGCTACACCTTC; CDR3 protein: CASSQVGDREYGYTF
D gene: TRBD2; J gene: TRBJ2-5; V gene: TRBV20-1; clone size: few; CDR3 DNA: TGCAGTGCAGGAAAAGTAGCGGGACAAGAGACCCAGTACTTC; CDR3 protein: CSAGKVAGQETQYF
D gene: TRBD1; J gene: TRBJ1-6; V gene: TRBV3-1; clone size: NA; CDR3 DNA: TGTGCCAGCAGCCACCCCGGGACAGGGGTTAATTCACCCCTCCACTTT; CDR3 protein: CASSHPGTGVNSPLHF
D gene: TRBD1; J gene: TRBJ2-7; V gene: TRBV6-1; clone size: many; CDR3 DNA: TGTGCCTCCAGGACAGGAGGAGAGCAGTACTTC; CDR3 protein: CASRTGGEQYF
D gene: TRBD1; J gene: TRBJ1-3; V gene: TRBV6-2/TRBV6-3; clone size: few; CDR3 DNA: TGTGCCAGCAGAGGGACAGATGGAAACACCATATATTTT; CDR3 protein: CASRGTDGNTIYF
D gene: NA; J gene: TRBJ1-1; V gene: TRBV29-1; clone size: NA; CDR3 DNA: TGCAGCGTTGAAGATTTAAGCGGGTCCATGAACACTGAAGCTTTCTTT; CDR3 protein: CSVEDLSGSMNTEAFF
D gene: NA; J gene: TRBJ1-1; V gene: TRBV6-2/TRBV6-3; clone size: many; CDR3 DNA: TGTGCCAGCAGTTGGAAGGCTAGAACTGAAGCTTTCTTT; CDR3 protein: CASSWKARTEAFF
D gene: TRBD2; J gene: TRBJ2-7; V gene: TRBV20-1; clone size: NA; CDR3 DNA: TGCAGTGCTAGAGAGTCGGGGGGGGTCTACGAGCAGTACTTC; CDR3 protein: CSARESGGVYEQYF
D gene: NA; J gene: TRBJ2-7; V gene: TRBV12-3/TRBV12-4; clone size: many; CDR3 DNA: TGTGCCAGCAGTTTAACCGGCCCCCCAGAGCAGTACTTC; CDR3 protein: CASSLTGPPEQYF
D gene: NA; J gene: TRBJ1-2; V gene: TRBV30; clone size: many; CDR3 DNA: TGTGCCTGGGACGGGACTGGGGATGGCTACACCTTC; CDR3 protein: CAWDGTGDGYTF
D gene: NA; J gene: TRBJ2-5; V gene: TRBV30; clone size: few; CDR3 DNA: TGTGCCTGGAGTTTCGATCAAGAGACCCAGTACTTC; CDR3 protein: CAWSFDQETQYF
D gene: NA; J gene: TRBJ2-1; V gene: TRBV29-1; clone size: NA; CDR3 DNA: TGCAGCGTTGTGTTAACGAATGAGCAGTTCTTC; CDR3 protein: CSVVLTNEQFF
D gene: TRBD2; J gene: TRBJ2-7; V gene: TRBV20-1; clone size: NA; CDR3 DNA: TGCAGTGCTCGAAAACTAGCGGGAGGGCCTCTCGATCGCCGCGAGCAGTACTTC; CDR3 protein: CSARKLAGGPLDRREQYF